The 26 T cell receptor beta chains below come from one sample, sequenced in a study of CD8 T cells in ankylosing spondylitis. General study results and limits: It appeared that ankylosing spondylitis blood was characterized by a TCR beta motif of fewer than 10 highly homologous variants.

Each CDR3 protein is one row after TCRdb ran MiXCR on the 5' RACE reads. The sample shows under 950,000 distinct CDR3 sequences, around 19% of them seen only once. The antigens these receptors bind are not known. Material for sequencing was blood, either unsorted or a sorted T cell fraction (not recorded which). The receptors derive from a male donor with ankylosing spondylitis.

Only a few counts were recorded for this clonotype. The chain combines TRBV20-1 with TRBJ1-1, with 10 nucleotides matching TRBD1. Per the germline V gene, CDR1 is DFQATT and CDR2 is SNEGSKA (reference sequence). With 1 base clipped from V and 5 bases from J, the junction kept 10 bases outside the gene matches. The CDR3 loop spans 16 amino acids. The CDR3 loop reads CSARVDRGRSVTEAFF. CDR3 DNA sequence: TGCAGTGCTAGAGTAGACAGGGGGCGATCTGTTACTGAAGCTTTCTTT.

This clonotype was detected only a few times. The gene calls are TRBV15 and TRBJ1-3; D is ambiguous. The length of the CDR3 is 15 residues. Germline values: CDR1 LNHNV, CDR2 YYDKDF (reference sequence). The V gene lost 0 bases and the J gene lost 0 bases, with 6 bases spanning the gap. CDR3 sequence: CATSRDRASGNTIYF. CDR3 in DNA: TGTGCCACCAGCAGAGATCGAGCCTCTGGAAACACCATATATTTT.

V gene TRBV6-5 combines with J gene TRBJ1-1; maybe TRBD1 (5 bases). This CDR3 spans 15 amino acids. V dropped 0 bases and J dropped 3 bases, with 11 bases sitting between them. CDR1 is MNHEY, CDR2 SVGAGI, per germline. Here the CDR3 DNA reads TGTGCCAGCAGTTACTCTGCCAGGGCGGACACTGAAGCTTTCTTT. Residues: CASSYSARADTEAFF.

The table lists this clonotype with a few counts. The rearrangement joins TRBV30 to TRBJ2-1, with D perhaps given as TRBD1 or TRBD2 (5 bases each). The CDR3 is 13 amino acids. V lost 1 base to trimming and J lost 8 bases, with 12 bases between them. Germline V gene sequence: CDR1 GTSNPN, CDR2 SVGIG (reference sequence). The CDR3 region has the DNA TGTGCCTGGAGTGCCCCGGGGCGGGATGAGCAGTTCTTC. It is translated as CAWSAPGRDEQFF.

The gene calls are TRBV10-2 and TRBJ1-1, with 12 bases fitting TRBD1. V lost 4 bases and J lost 1; bases outside the gene matches: 7. CDR3 length equals 17 residues. Per the germline V gene, CDR1 is WSHSY and CDR2 is SAAADI. The CDR3 is CASSGRDRGLENTEAFF. The DNA for the CDR3 is TGCGCCAGCAGTGGGAGGGACAGGGGGCTGGAGAACACTGAAGCTTTCTTT.

This clonotype has just a few counts. V gene TRBV6-1 combines with J gene TRBJ2-1; D is possibly TRBD1 or TRBD2 (6 bases each). This CDR3 contains 14 residues. CDR1 MNHNS and CDR2 SASEGT come from the germline V gene. The CDR3 region is CSTGAGLSYNEQFF. Written as DNA, the CDR3 is TGTTCGACGGGGGCCGGACTCAGCTACAATGAGCAGTTCTTC.

This clonotype was seen repeatedly, ten times or more. The CDR3 loop is CATSQSIGITGELFF. CDR3 coding DNA: TGTGCCACCAGTCAGTCTATCGGGATCACCGGGGAGCTGTTTTTT. The chain links TRBV24-1 to TRBJ2-2; tentative D call: TRBD2 (5 bases). Trimming stripped 6 bases from V and 4 bases from J, with 14 bases between. This CDR3 is built from 15 residues. The germline V gene encodes CDR1 KGHDR and CDR2 SFDVKD.

The sample holds a few counts of this clonotype. This sequence joins TRBV6-2 or TRBV6-3 and TRBJ2-1; TRBD2 matches at 7 bases. CDR1 and CDR2 (germline): MNHEY, SVGEGT. J gave up 8 bases and V 6 bases, and 13 bases lay outside the gene matches. The CDR3 covers 15 residues. For the CDR3, the DNA is TGTGCCAGCAGCCGAACGGGGACTATGTGGGATGAGCAGTTCTTC. It encodes CASSRTGTMWDEQFF.

In this sample, this clonotype turned up a few times. In DNA form, the CDR3 reads TGCGCCAGCAGCCAAGTACCAGAGATGAACACCGGGGAGCTGTTTTTT. Translated: CASSQVPEMNTGELFF. V gene TRBV4-3 combines with J gene TRBJ2-2; D not resolved. From germline, CDR1 is LGHNA and CDR2 YSLEER. CDR3 length equals 16 residues. Trimming shortened V by 1 base and J by 1 base, and 10 bases separated the two germline ends.

This clonotype showed up many times. This chain connects TRBV5-1 to TRBJ2-1, with D possibly matching TRBD2 (5 bases). The length of the CDR3 is 13 residues. Per germline, CDR1 SGHRS and CDR2 YFSETQ. The CDR3 loop is CASGSGLYNEQFF. The CDR3 nucleotides are TGCGCTTCTGGGAGCGGCCTATACAATGAGCAGTTCTTC.

The chain has TRBV27 and TRBJ2-3, with 12 bases aligning to TRBD2. The CDR3 totals 15 residues. The ends lost 3 bases at V and 4 bases at J; junction bases unmatched: 2. Germline V CDR1 and CDR2: MNHEY, SMNVEV (reference sequence). CDR3 bases: TGTGCCAGCAGTTTGACTAGCGGGAGATCAGATACGCAGTATTTT. It yields the protein CASSLTSGRSDTQYF.

The V and J genes are TRBV28 and TRBJ1-1; D may be TRBD1 (5 bases). V was pared by 6 bases and J by 1 base, with 21 bases between. CDR3 length: 17 amino acids. Germline values: CDR1 MDHEN, CDR2 SYDVKM. CDR3 coding DNA: TGTGCCAGCAGCCCCAGGGCAGGTAATAAACAGAACACTGAAGCTTTCTTT. Its translation is CASSPRAGNKQNTEAFF.

This rearrangement joins TRBV18 to TRBJ2-1; TRBD2 matches 9 bases. Trimming at V came to 3 bases and at J to 6 bases, leaving 6 bases not matched to a gene. The CDR3 has 15 amino acids. CDR1 and CDR2 from the germline V gene are KGHSH and LQKENI. As DNA, the CDR3 is TGTGCCAGCTCACCTCCGGGACTAGCATCCAATGAGCAGTTCTTC. The encoded protein is CASSPPGLASNEQFF.

Many counts were recorded for this clonotype. This sequence joins TRBV4-1 and TRBJ2-1; D uncertain. The V end was cut by 1 base, the J end by 3 bases, with 10 bases between. Germline V gene data show CDR1 as MGHRA and CDR2 as YSYEKL. This CDR3 contains 15 residues. The CDR3 protein is CASSQVLSDYNEQFF. CDR3 DNA: TGCGCCAGCAGCCAAGTGCTCTCCGACTACAATGAGCAGTTCTTC.

At least ten counts were recorded for this clonotype. This sequence joins TRBV9 and TRBJ2-2; D gene uncertain. The germline V and J ends were trimmed by 4 bases and 7 bases, with 8 bases remaining between them. The V gene's germline CDR1 is SGDLS and CDR2 YYNGEE. The CDR3 is made up of 12 amino acids. As DNA, the CDR3 is TGTGCCAGCAGCAAACAGAGCGGGGAGCTGTTTTTT. Amino acids: CASSKQSGELFF.

The table lists this clonotype with a few counts. The chain combines TRBV12-3 or TRBV12-4 with TRBJ2-2, with D uncertain. The V end was cut by 7 bases, the J end by 6 bases, with 18 bases between. This CDR3 is built from 15 residues. CDR3 in DNA: TGTGCCAGCACCCTTAGTGGGTTCGCCCCCGGGGAGCTGTTTTTT. Encoded protein: CASTLSGFAPGELFF.

CDR3 protein: CASSSYGQGAGEQYF. CDR3 nucleotide sequence: TGTGCCAGCAGCTCGTATGGACAGGGGGCGGGCGAGCAGTACTTC. The rearrangement links TRBV13 to TRBJ2-7; 11 bases agree with TRBD1. Germline CDR1 and CDR2: PRHDT and FYEKMQ (reference sequence). J was trimmed by 6 bases and V by 4 bases; bases with no gene match: 8. CDR3 length: 15 residues.

The chain combines TRBV5-5 with TRBJ2-2; TRBD2 is a possible D gene (5 bases). CDR3 size: 16 residues. Germline V lookup: CDR1 SGHKS, CDR2 YYEKEE (reference sequence). V was clipped by 0 bases and J by 7 bases, with 16 bases between them. This CDR3 reads CASSLVGTGNGGELFF. In nucleotides, the CDR3 is TGTGCCAGCAGCTTGGTCGGTACCGGGAATGGCGGGGAGCTGTTTTTT.

The sample holds a few counts of this clonotype. The CDR3 DNA sequence: TGTGCCAGCAGTTTTGGGCAGGGGATCTATGAGCAGTTCTTC. This gives the protein CASSFGQGIYEQFF. The V and J genes are TRBV27 and TRBJ2-1; tentative D call: TRBD1 (6 bases). The CDR3 length is 14 residues. The V and J ends lost 3 bases and 8 bases respectively, with 14 bases between them. In germline, CDR1 is MNHEY, CDR2 SMNVEV (reference sequence).

This chain joins TRBV7-2 and TRBJ2-3, with D possibly TRBD2 on 6 matching bases. This CDR3 is built from 15 residues. The V gene lost 5 bases and the J gene lost 0 bases, with 12 bases spanning the gap. Germline V gene sequence: CDR1 SGHTA, CDR2 FQGNSA. The CDR3: CASSPRGTSTDTQYF. The CDR3, as DNA: TGTGCCAGCAGCCCTCGTGGGACTAGCACAGATACGCAGTATTTT.

This clonotype was counted ten times or more. V is TRBV20-1 and J is TRBJ2-7; TRBD2 is a possible D gene (5 bases). Per the germline V gene, CDR1 is DFQATT and CDR2 is SNEGSKA (reference sequence). CDR3 size: 12 residues. This CDR3 is CSAGFSSYEQYF. In DNA, the CDR3 is TGCAGCGCGGGTTTTTCGTCCTACGAGCAGTACTTC.

This clonotype was recorded many times. V is TRBV13 and J is TRBJ2-3; D gene uncertain. The CDR3 spans 12 residues. Between the trimmed V and J ends, which lost 0 bases and 5 bases, there was a span of 3 bases. Looked up from germline, CDR1 is PRHDT and CDR2 is FYEKMQ (reference sequence). Here the CDR3 DNA reads TGTGCCAGCAGCTTAGGTAAAGATACGCAGTATTTT. It encodes CASSLGKDTQYF.

This clonotype was seen a few times. The rearrangement links TRBV5-1 to TRBJ1-2; D might be TRBD1 (6 bases). In germline, CDR1 is SGHRS, CDR2 YFSETQ. The CDR3 totals 16 residues. Trimming cost V 0 bases and J 5 bases, with 17 bases left between them. In DNA form, the CDR3 reads TGCGCCAGCAGCTTGGAGGCCGGGGGCCTAACTTATGGCTACACCTTC. Amino acid sequence: CASSLEAGGLTYGYTF.

This chain uses TRBV10-3 with TRBJ2-3; 9 bases map to TRBD1. J was trimmed by 3 bases and V by 6 bases; bases with no gene match: 7. Germline-derived CDR1 and CDR2 are ENHRY and SYGVKD. The CDR3 runs to 15 residues. The CDR3 region is CAISQDRGRTDTQYF. CDR3 coding DNA: TGTGCCATCAGCCAAGACAGGGGGAGGACAGATACGCAGTATTTT.

This clonotype showed up just a few times. The chain carries TRBV5-1 and TRBJ2-5; 7 bases match TRBD1. This CDR3 has 15 amino acids. Germline CDR1 SGHRS, CDR2 YFSETQ. With V trimmed by 0 bases and J by 5 bases, 7 bases remained unmatched. CDR3 in DNA: TGCGCCAGCAGCTTGGAGGGGGCTTTTCCGGAGACCCAGTACTTC. Translation gives CASSLEGAFPETQYF.

In this sample, this clonotype turned up many times. The CDR3 here is CASSPLWGTANQPQHF. The CDR3, as DNA: TGTGCCAGCAGCCCGTTGTGGGGGACAGCCAATCAGCCCCAGCATTTT. The chain is built from TRBV12-3 or TRBV12-4 and TRBJ1-5; 7 bases match TRBD1. The CDR3 loop spans 16 amino acids. V was clipped by 6 bases and J by 3 bases; unmatched bases: 11.